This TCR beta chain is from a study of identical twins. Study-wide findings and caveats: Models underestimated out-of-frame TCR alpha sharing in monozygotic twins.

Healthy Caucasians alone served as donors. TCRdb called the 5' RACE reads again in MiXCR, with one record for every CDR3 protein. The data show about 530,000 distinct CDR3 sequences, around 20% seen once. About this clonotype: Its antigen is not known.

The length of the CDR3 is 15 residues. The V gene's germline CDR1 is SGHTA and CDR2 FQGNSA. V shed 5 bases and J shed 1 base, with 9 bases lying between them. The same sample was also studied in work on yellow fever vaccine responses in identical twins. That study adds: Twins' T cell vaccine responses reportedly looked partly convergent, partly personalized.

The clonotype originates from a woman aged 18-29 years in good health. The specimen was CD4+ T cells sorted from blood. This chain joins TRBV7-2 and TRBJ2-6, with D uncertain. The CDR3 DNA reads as TGTGCCAGCAGCCGCGTGGAGTCTGGGGCCAACGTCCTGACTTTC. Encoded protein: CASSRVESGANVLTF.